This T cell receptor (beta chain) was identified during a study of shared clonotypes between healthy human individuals (dated by TCRdb to the early 2020s). Regarding the research as a whole: A couple of women and a few men aged 18 to 49 years were included in the cohort. Blood TCR repertoires of about five healthy adults were deeply sequenced to estimate repertoire size and the extent of clonotype sharing between individuals. Libraries were prepared and TCR repertoires were sequenced by different laboratories using diverse techniques, in order to increase sequencing depth and limit assay-specific biases. For each donor, CD4 naive and CD4 memory were each given three plates, CD8 naive was given two plates, and CD8 memory was given one plate. Between about 0.94 and 8.9 billion PBMCs per donor were obtained by leukapheresis.

Donors were healthy HIV-negative adults with no recently reported acute infections or vaccinations. Every donor was a Caucasian adult living in Nashville, Tennessee, USA. CD4+ T cells were enriched through magnetic negative selection, after which naive cells were positively selected on CD45RA and the remaining negative fraction served as the memory subset. Blood was obtained by leukapheresis, after which PBMCs were separated by Ficoll-Histopaque density gradient centrifugation and cryopreserved in liquid nitrogen vapor phase. Analytical flow cytometry was used to check the purity and quantity of every magnetically sorted T cell population. Genomic DNA was isolated from every sorted fraction and measured by UV absorbance on a Nanodrop 2000c. As regards this clone: Its binding antigen is unknown. No much larger clone exists at a distance of one base, and base qualities are not known.

The study at large found these results: Approximately 4.8% of naive CD4, 3.5% of naive CD8, about 2.1% of memory CD4, and about 0.4% of memory CD8 clonotypes were shared across several donors. The small number of donors limited the genetic and exposure-history diversity represented. Pairwise subsampling led to the expectation that sequencing depth would affect the degree of clonotype sharing among donors. Sampling was restricted to blood, and TCR repertoires in tissues likely differ from the TCR repertoires found in blood. Naive subsets generally had larger estimated clonotype richness than memory subsets did. Compared with non-shared clonotypes, the clonotypes found in all four sorted-subset donors had higher generation probabilities. Incomplete sequencing was indicated by rarefaction of sorted-subset datasets, despite the large sequencing depth.

CDR1 and CDR2 were assigned from the germline V gene as SGHDT and YYEEEE. The CDR3 spans 14 residues, from the cysteine through the phenylalanine. Of all the DNA, just the CDR3 is kept, 42 bases in frame from base 1. Using the deep immunoSEQ assay, multiplex PCR amplified TCR CDR3 regions from genomic DNA. For each cell subset, the extracted genomic DNA was distributed evenly across all wells of several immunoSEQ 96-well plates, and each plate served as one replicate. For sorted subsets, 200 to 250 ng of genomic DNA, equivalent to 30,000 or so T cell genomes, went into each replicate PCR. The purified libraries were quantified using a Qubit 3.0 fluorometer, sized with a Bioanalyzer 2100, and then quantified again using the KAPA Library Quantification kit. A separate single-read 150-cycle Illumina NextSeq 550 flow cell was used to sequence each immunoSEQ 96-well plate. The paper's processing steps were these. The immunoSEQ output contained only junctional sequences without quality scores, so filtering could not match that applied to full-length reads. Sequences were annotated with PyIR, a Python wrapper for IgBLAST v1.9, and V/J genes and CDR3 were assigned using IMGT germline references. Reads with weak V/J assignments (E-value above 1e-6), missing CDR3, stop codons, out-of-frame junctions, or ambiguous translated residues were removed. V3J clonotypes were defined as sequences sharing an identical inferred V gene, J gene, and CDR3 amino acid sequence. To compute the percentage overlap between repertoires, the number of shared unique clonotypes was divided by the size of the smaller repertoire. RTK rarefaction, the Chao1 estimator, and Recon v2.1 estimates of unobserved clonotypes were used to assess repertoire richness. For all TCRbeta clonotypes obtained by the gDNA method from four donors, generation probabilities were computed with OLGA. The table was pulled from immuneACCESS by TCRdb, which kept in-frame rearrangements only. Such tables lose some clones; where checked, under half of the loss comes from unresolved V genes, and the rest has no known cause. The V and J calls and the clone size are those of that table, but D and trimming were determined from the DNA. The sample contains roughly 2.5 million clones, around 90% of them found a single time. Together, the top ten hold roughly 0.13% of the sample.

The source material was naive CD4+ T cells sorted from blood. The cell subset or site tag for this specimen amounts to: CD45RA+ positively selected. This sequence originates from a man aged 18 to 35 in good health. Recombination connected TRBV5-6 to TRBJ2-5, and 10 bases in between align with TRBD1. TRBJ2-7 explains the end of the DNA better; the J call may be wrong. The CDR3 region reads CASSPGQGFREQYF. The DNA sequence follows: TGTGCCAGCAGCCCGGGACAGGGGTTTCGCGAGCAGTACTTC.